A selection of T cell receptor beta chains follows, all from one sample in a study of shared clonotypes between healthy human individuals. Data came from immunoSEQ multiplex PCR; TCRdb stores just in-frame clones and leaves some out. The table records about 870,000 clones, 92% of them present only once. Sequencing was done on a sample of naive CD8+ T cells sorted from blood. All receptors come from a man in his thirties or forties in good health. Each CDR3 is given with its conserved first and last residue. Each record gives: CDR3 length, V gene, CDR3 protein.

length: 13
V: TRBV21-1
CDR3: CASSNHRNTEAFF

length: 17
V: TRBV11-2
CDR3: CASSSFPSGSSTDTQYF

length: 15
V: TRBV5-6
CDR3: CASVIRGTGGHEQFF

length: 14
V: TRBV2
CDR3: CASSDSTGKWEQYF

length: 15
V: TRBV2
CDR3: CASSYGTSGTYEQYF

length: 13
V: TRBV7-9
CDR3: CASKTSVADTQYF

length: 14
V: TRBV7-8
CDR3: CASSPQGASEKLFF

length: 11
V: TRBV28
CDR3: CASSLGVEQYF

length: 15
V: TRBV10-1
CDR3: CASSDSGSAKETQYF

length: 14
V: TRBV29-1
CDR3: CSVDLTSGRKGQYF

length: 14
V: TRBV27
CDR3: CASSSVAGAYEQYF

length: 15
V: TRBV7-8
CDR3: CASSFRGAGANVLTF

length: 17
V: TRBV19
CDR3: CASSHGTSGSSYNEQFF

length: 16
V: TRBV4-1
CDR3: CASSHTGLAHSYEQYF

length: 15
V: TRBV5-4
CDR3: CASSLDGGGYNEQFF

length: 15
V: TRBV4-3
CDR3: CASSQDSGTNNEQFF

length: 12
V: TRBV11-2
CDR3: CASSLQSNEQFF

length: 11
V: TRBV9
CDR3: CASSPRDGYTF

length: 11
V: TRBV6-1
CDR3: CASSDAFVQYF

length: 15
V: TRBV2
CDR3: CASNPGLANLYEQYF

length: 13
V: TRBV6-6
CDR3: CASSHTALLGYTF

length: 13
V: TRBV29-1
CDR3: CGILLGVGETQYF

length: 14
V: TRBV28
CDR3: CASSFGTGAYEQYF